The T cell receptor beta chain described here comes from a study of CD8 T cells in Susac syndrome. Study findings and constraints: As acknowledged by the study, its TCR sequencing and HLA analysis included a relatively small number of individuals.

Random hexamers were used to reverse transcribe 0.5 to 1 ug of RNA. The amplification used immunoSEQ multiplex PCR on TCR beta CDR3; it spanned 54 Vbeta and 13 Jbeta. TCRdb reanalysed the immunoSEQ multiplex PCR reads using MiXCR and keeps one entry per CDR3 protein. This table holds 400,000 or so distinct CDR3 sequences, 75% to 90% found once. V trimming: 3 bases; J trimming: 3 bases; junction bases outside the gene matches: 5. CDR1 and CDR2 from the germline V gene are SGHDT and YYEEEE. This CDR3 has 16 residues. On this clonotype: Its antigen is undetermined.

Sequenced input: CD8+ T cells from PBMCs. V is TRBV5-6 and J is TRBJ2-1, with 11 bases fitting TRBD2. This clonotype was sampled from a human donor with multiple sclerosis. The CDR3, as DNA: TGTGCCAGCAGCTCCACTAGCGGGAGTTACTACAATGAGCAGTTCTTC. Amino acids: CASSSTSGSYYNEQFF.